This TCR beta chain was captured by sequencing in a study of blood T cell repertoires in COVID-19. Methods used by the authors: Reference gene primer amplification in the assay estimated nucleated cell counts. Sequencing used immunoSEQ multiplex PCR; TCRdb keeps in-frame clones, though not all of them. V and J calls and clone size are those listed in that table; D and trimming were worked out from the DNA. The table shows roughly 64,000 clones, with 75% to 85% occurring only once. Unmatched junction bases numbered 13, after V lost 5 bases and J lost 4 bases. Germline V gives CDR1 MNHEY, CDR2 SVGEGT. CDR3 length: 17 residues.

The chain links TRBV6-2 or TRBV6-3 to TRBJ2-2, with 7 nucleotides matching TRBD2. The receptor was derived from a woman aged 55-70 years with acute or convalescent COVID-19. Sequencing used peripheral blood. CDR3 sequence (DNA): TGTGCCAGCAGTCACCCCCGGACTAGTATGAGCACCGGGGAGCTGTTTTTT. Translated: CASSHPRTSMSTGELFF.